This T cell receptor beta chain was found in a study of T cell clonotyping in hematopoietic cell transplantation. Points from the study as a whole: No sorting was done, leaving CD4 and CD8 contributions mixed. Broader posttransplant TCR repertoire diversity was predicted by graft donor and pretransplant recipient Inverse Simpson Index values. Few recipient clonotypes overlapped donors; over 95% were de novo at given depth. After transplant, recipient diversity fell while pathologically expanded clonotypes grew through day 180.

Profiling relied on immunoSEQ multiplex PCR, and the TCRdb table lists in-frame clones only, not all of them. The data contain roughly 34,000 clones, 95% of them singletons. With regard to this clone: Its antigen is as yet unknown.

This CDR3 spans 17 amino acids. J gave up 5 bases and V 9 bases, and 17 bases lay outside the gene matches. From germline, CDR1 is SGHTS and CDR2 YDEGEE. Time point defined: recipient sample about 28 days before transplant, after cytoreduction. This receptor was identified in a man aged 35 to 55 with chronic myeloid leukemia. Some clones in this sample may be carry-over from other donors' samples. The sample consisted of peripheral blood mononuclear cells, taken before stem cell transplant. V gene TRBV5-8 combines with J gene TRBJ1-5; 10 nucleotides align to TRBD1. The CDR3 nucleotides read TGTGCCACTCTACCCGGCGCCGGGACAGGGGTCGATCAGCCCCAGCATTTT. This gives the protein CATLPGAGTGVDQPQHF.